This TCR beta chain was obtained from a study of regulatory T cells in long-lasting Graves disease. General study results and limits: TCR diversity was lower in persistent than newly diagnosed Graves' disease. Persistent disease preferred TRBV28, TRBJ1-2 and TRBJ2-5.

Comment on this clonotype: Its antigen is undetermined. Just one base apart from a much larger clone, this may be a read error.

According to the study, TCR beta libraries were built with iRepertoire HTBI primers and CDR3-region Arm-PCR. TCRdb reprocessed the multiplex PCR reads via MiXCR and lists one record per CDR3 protein. Here the sample spans around 460,000 distinct CDR3 sequences, about 22% being singletons. The CDR3 extends over 16 amino acids. The germline gives CDR1 LGHDT, CDR2 YNNKEL (reference sequence). Trimming removed 1 base from V and 4 bases from J, with 16 bases in between. Specified time point: persistent/refractory GD, antithyroid drugs over 5 years with positive TRAb. PBMCs were the source of the RNA used for TCR sequencing.

The rearrangement uses TRBV3-1 and TRBJ2-5; D ambiguous. This sequence originates from a female donor with Graves disease. The specimen was peripheral blood mononuclear cells (PBMCs), collected when the disease was refractory, from a patient treated with antithyroid drugs. CDR3 nucleotide sequence: TGTGCCAGCAGCCAAGGAGTGGGTGTATCGGGAGAGACCCAGTACTTC. It is translated as CASSQGVGVSGETQYF.